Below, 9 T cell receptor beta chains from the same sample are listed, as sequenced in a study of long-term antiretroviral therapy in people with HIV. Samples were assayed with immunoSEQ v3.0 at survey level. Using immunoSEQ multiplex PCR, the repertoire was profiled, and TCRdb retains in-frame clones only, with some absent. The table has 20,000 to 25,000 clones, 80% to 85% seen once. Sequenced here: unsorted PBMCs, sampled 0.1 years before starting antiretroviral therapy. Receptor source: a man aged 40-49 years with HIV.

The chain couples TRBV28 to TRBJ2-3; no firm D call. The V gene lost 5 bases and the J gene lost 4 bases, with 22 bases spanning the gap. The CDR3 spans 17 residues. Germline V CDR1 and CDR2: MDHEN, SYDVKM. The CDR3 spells CASSTPWALKGSDTQYF. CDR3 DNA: TGTGCCAGCAGTACCCCTTGGGCCCTAAAGGGATCAGATACGCAGTATTTT.

For the CDR3, the DNA is TGCGCCAGCAGCCAAGATAGAGGGACCCCTTACCGTGAAGCTTTCTTT. It is translated as CASSQDRGTPYREAFF. V usage is TRBV4-3 and J usage is TRBJ1-1; tentatively, D is TRBD1 (5 bases). From germline, CDR1 is LGHNA and CDR2 YSLEER. The CDR3 covers 16 residues. Trimming removed 0 bases at V and 7 bases at J, with 18 bases between.

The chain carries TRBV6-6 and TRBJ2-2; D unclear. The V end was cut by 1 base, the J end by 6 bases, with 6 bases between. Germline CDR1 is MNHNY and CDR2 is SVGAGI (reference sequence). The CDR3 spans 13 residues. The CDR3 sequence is CASSYWRPGELFF. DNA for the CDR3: TGTGCCAGCAGTTACTGGAGACCCGGGGAGCTGTTTTTT.

CDR3 region: CASSQDYSGLGYNEQFF. CDR3 in DNA: TGTGCCAGCAGCCAAGACTATAGCGGGTTGGGTTACAATGAGCAGTTCTTC. The V and J genes are TRBV14 and TRBJ2-1, with 7 bases that match TRBD2. Germline CDR1 SGHDN, CDR2 FVKESK. The CDR3 loop spans 17 amino acids. J was trimmed by 4 bases and V by 0 bases; bases with no gene match: 9.

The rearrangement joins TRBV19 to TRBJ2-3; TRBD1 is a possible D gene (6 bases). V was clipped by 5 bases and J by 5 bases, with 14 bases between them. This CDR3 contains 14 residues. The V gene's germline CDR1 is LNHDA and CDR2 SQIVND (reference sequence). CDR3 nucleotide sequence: TGTGCCAGTAGTCTGAGGGGGAGCGTAGATACGCAGTATTTT. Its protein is CASSLRGSVDTQYF.

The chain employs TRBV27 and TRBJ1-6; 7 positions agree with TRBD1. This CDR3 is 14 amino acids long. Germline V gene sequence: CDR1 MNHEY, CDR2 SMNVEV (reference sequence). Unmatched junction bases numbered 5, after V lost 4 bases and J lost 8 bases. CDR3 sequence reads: CASSWGGQDSPLHF. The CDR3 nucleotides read TGTGCCAGCAGTTGGGGCGGACAGGATTCACCCCTCCACTTT.

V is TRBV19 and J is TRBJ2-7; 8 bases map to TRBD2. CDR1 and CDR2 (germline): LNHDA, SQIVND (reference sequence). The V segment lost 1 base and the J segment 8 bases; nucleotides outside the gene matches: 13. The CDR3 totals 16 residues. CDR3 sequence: CASSIVGGSGRSQQYF. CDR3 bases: TGTGCCAGTAGTATAGTAGGAGGAAGCGGGAGAAGTCAGCAGTACTTC.

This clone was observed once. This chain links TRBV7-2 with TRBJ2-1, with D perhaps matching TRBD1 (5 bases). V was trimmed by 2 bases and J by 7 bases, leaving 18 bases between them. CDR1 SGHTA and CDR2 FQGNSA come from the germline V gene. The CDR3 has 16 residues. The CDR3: CASSLLQGGFGNEQFF. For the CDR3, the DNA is TGTGCCAGCAGCTTACTCCAGGGCGGATTCGGGAATGAGCAGTTCTTC.

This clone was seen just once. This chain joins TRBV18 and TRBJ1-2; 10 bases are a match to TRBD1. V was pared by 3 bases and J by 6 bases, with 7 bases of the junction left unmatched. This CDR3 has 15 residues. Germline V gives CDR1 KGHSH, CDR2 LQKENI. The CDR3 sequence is CASSPRQGAADGYTF. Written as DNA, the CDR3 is TGTGCCAGCTCACCCAGACAGGGGGCGGCCGATGGCTACACCTTC.